A single sample gave rise to the 21 T cell receptor beta chains below, sequenced in a study of T cell repertoires in cytomegalovirus infection. TCRdb processed the reads anew with MiXCR; each CDR3 protein has one entry. The table records around 800,000 distinct CDR3 sequences, about 30% of them present only once. What these receptors recognize is not known. The material was cultured CD8+ T cells from PBMCs, obtained from culture after CMV antigen stimulation. The source is a human donor in good health (CMV status not recorded). Some clones in this sample may be carry-over from other donors' samples.

This clonotype occurred a few times. The chain has TRBV12-3 or TRBV12-4 and TRBJ2-6, with D perhaps matching TRBD1 or TRBD2 (6 bases each). V lost 8 bases to trimming and J lost 4 bases, with 15 bases between them. This CDR3 is 15 amino acids long. The CDR3 spells CASSSGARGANVLTF. The CDR3 DNA follows: TGTGCCAGCTCCTCGGGGGCGCGGGGGGCCAACGTCCTGACTTTC.

The V call is TRBV6-5, the J call TRBJ1-2; D is perhaps TRBD1 (6 bases). This CDR3 is 15 amino acids long. V dropped 0 bases and J dropped 6 bases, with 14 bases sitting between them. CDR1 and CDR2 from the germline V gene are MNHEY and SVGAGI. This CDR3 reads CASSYSNRDLDGYTF. CDR3 nucleotides: TGTGCCAGCAGTTACTCGAACAGGGATTTGGATGGCTACACCTTC.

The rearrangement links TRBV6-2 or TRBV6-3 to TRBJ2-5; D gene unclear. The CDR3 has 13 residues. Looked up from germline, CDR1 is MNHEY and CDR2 is SVGEGT. V lost 4 bases to trimming and J lost 1 base, with 7 bases between them. This chain's CDR3 is CASSSDTQETQYF. In nucleotides, the CDR3 is TGTGCCAGCAGTTCCGACACCCAAGAGACCCAGTACTTC.

The chain is built from TRBV10-3 and TRBJ1-2; D is uncertain. This CDR3 spans 15 amino acids. Germline values: CDR1 ENHRY, CDR2 SYGVKD. Deletions cut 4 bases from V and 9 bases from J, with 21 bases between. The CDR3 reads CAISVKVRRSLSYTF. The CDR3 DNA follows: TGTGCCATCAGTGTAAAAGTCAGGAGATCTTTGAGCTACACCTTC.

In its sample, this clonotype was seen a few times. The chain carries TRBV25-1 and TRBJ1-3; weak D call: TRBD1 (6 bases). This CDR3 has 17 amino acids. V was trimmed by 1 base and J by 0 bases, leaving 13 bases between them. The germline V gene encodes CDR1 MGHDK and CDR2 SYGVNS. In DNA, the CDR3 is TGTGCCAGCAGTGAATGGGGGGGACAAAACTCTGGAAACACCATATATTTT. Translated, it gives CASSEWGGQNSGNTIYF.

Only a few counts were recorded for this clonotype. The genes are TRBV7-9 and TRBJ1-3; D call uncertain. The CDR3 spans 15 residues. Germline assignment: CDR1 SEHNR and CDR2 FQNEAQ (reference sequence). Between the trimmed V and J ends, which lost 6 bases and 4 bases, there was a span of 16 bases. The CDR3 spells CASSYPRGNGNTIYF. As DNA, the CDR3 is TGTGCCAGCAGTTACCCCCGAGGGAACGGAAACACCATATATTTT.

In its sample, this clonotype was seen a few times. V gene TRBV19 combines with J gene TRBJ2-5; 8 bases agree with TRBD2. Germline V gene data show CDR1 as LNHDA and CDR2 as SQIVND (reference sequence). Losses at the gene ends were 7 bases for V and 12 bases for J; bases not matched to a gene: 7. The CDR3 covers 11 residues. Here the CDR3 DNA reads TGTGCCAGTACTGCCGGGGGGGGCAAGTACTTC. Encoded protein: CASTAGGGKYF.

The genes are TRBV5-1 and TRBJ2-1; no firm D call. CDR1 is SGHRS and CDR2 is YFSETQ in the germline V gene. Deletions cut 2 bases from V and 2 bases from J, with 8 bases between. CDR3 length: 14 amino acids. Here the CDR3 reads CASSLEETYNEQFF. The CDR3 DNA is TGCGCCAGCAGCTTAGAGGAGACCTACAATGAGCAGTTCTTC.

In this sample, this clonotype turned up a few times. The chain is built from TRBV7-4 and TRBJ1-2, with TRBD1 matching 7 bases. CDR1 SGHVT and CDR2 SQSDAQ come from the germline V gene. The CDR3 consists of 17 residues. The V and J ends lost 0 bases and 6 bases, in that order; junction bases with no gene match: 13. The CDR3 DNA is TGTGCCAGCAGCTTAGCCGGGTTGACAGGGATAGGGAATGGCTACACCTTC. It codes for CASSLAGLTGIGNGYTF.

The V call is TRBV3-1, the J call TRBJ2-7; 7 nucleotides match TRBD1. This CDR3 spans 15 amino acids. V was pared by 4 bases and J by 6 bases, with 12 bases of the junction left unmatched. CDR1 is LGHDT and CDR2 is YNNKEL in the germline V gene (reference sequence). The CDR3 DNA is TGTGCCAGCAGCCTCGTGGAAAGGGGGCATCTCGAGCAGTACTTC. This gives the protein CASSLVERGHLEQYF.

The rearrangement links TRBV6-6 to TRBJ2-5; D assignment may be TRBD1 or TRBD2 (5 bases each). The V gene lost 6 bases and the J gene lost 4 bases, with 15 bases spanning the gap. This CDR3 contains 14 residues. Germline V gene sequence: CDR1 MNHNY, CDR2 SVGAGI (reference sequence). Written as DNA, the CDR3 is TGTGCCAGCAGGAGTGGGGACCCCCGAGAGACCCAGTACTTC. It specifies CASRSGDPRETQYF.

This chain joins TRBV6-5 and TRBJ2-6, with D tentatively TRBD1 (5 bases). Per the germline V gene, CDR1 is MNHEY and CDR2 is SVGAGI. The CDR3 runs to 15 residues. The germline V and J ends were trimmed by 2 bases and 2 bases, with 7 bases remaining between them. Here the CDR3 DNA reads TGTGCCAGCAGTTACACAGGAGCTGGGGCCAACGTCCTGACTTTC. Its protein product is CASSYTGAGANVLTF.

In this sample, this clonotype turned up a few times. V usage is TRBV4-3 and J usage is TRBJ2-3; a weak D match, TRBD2 (6 bases). In germline, CDR1 is LGHNA, CDR2 YSLEER. V dropped 0 bases and J dropped 6 bases, with 13 bases sitting between them. The CDR3 length is 15 residues. The CDR3: CASSQDPSGWDTQYF. For the CDR3, the DNA is TGCGCCAGCAGCCAAGATCCGAGCGGGTGGGATACGCAGTATTTT.

This clonotype has a count of ten or more. This rearrangement joins TRBV7-2 to TRBJ1-3; the D is unclear. The length of the CDR3 is 16 residues. In germline, CDR1 is SGHTA, CDR2 FQGNSA. The V gene lost 2 bases and the J gene lost 3 bases, with 14 bases spanning the gap. The chain's CDR3 is CASSLREGADGNTIYF. CDR3 DNA sequence: TGTGCCAGCAGCTTACGGGAGGGAGCGGATGGAAACACCATATATTTT.

The rearrangement uses TRBV7-3 and TRBJ1-2, with TRBD1 matching over 7 bases. Looked up from germline, CDR1 is SGHTA and CDR2 is FQGTGA. The CDR3 sequence is 15 residues long. The V and J ends lost 4 bases and 3 bases, in that order; junction bases with no gene match: 8. Written as DNA, the CDR3 is TGTGCCAGCAGCTCGACAGGGAACGCGGACTATGGCTACACCTTC. Amino acid sequence: CASSSTGNADYGYTF. Using reference TRBV7-3 and TRBJ1-2 for the parts outside the CDR3, the full variable domain is GAGVSQTPSNKVTEKGKYVELRCDPISGHTALYWYRQSLGQGPEFLIYFQGTGAADDSGLPNDRFFAVRPEGSVSTLKIQRTERGDSAVYLCASSSTGNADYGYTFGSGTRLTVV.

The rearrangement uses TRBV20-1 and TRBJ2-7; D tentatively reads TRBD1 or TRBD2 (5 bases each). V was clipped by 3 bases and J by 3 bases, with 15 bases between them. CDR1 is DFQATT, CDR2 SNEGSKA, per germline (reference sequence). The CDR3 totals 14 residues. The CDR3 is CSARDRQGDYEQYF. DNA for the CDR3: TGCAGTGCTAGGGATAGGCAGGGAGACTACGAGCAGTACTTC.

This clonotype has ten or more counts. The rearrangement joins TRBV7-2 to TRBJ1-3; a possible D gene is TRBD1 (5 bases). CDR1 is SGHTA and CDR2 is FQGNSA in the germline V gene. V lost 4 bases and J 0 bases, leaving 16 bases between the germline ends. The CDR3 loop spans 17 amino acids. The CDR3 region is CASSSFAGRSSGNTIYF. The CDR3 DNA is TGTGCCAGCAGCTCCTTTGCAGGGAGAAGCTCTGGAAACACCATATATTTT.

The chain employs TRBV7-3 and TRBJ2-1, with D perhaps assigned TRBD1 or TRBD2 (5 bases each). CDR3 length equals 17 residues. Between the trimmed V and J ends, which lost 1 base and 4 bases, there was a span of 17 bases. In germline, CDR1 is SGHTA, CDR2 FQGTGA. The chain's CDR3 is CASSLSPYEGPYNEQFF. In DNA form, the CDR3 reads TGTGCCAGCAGCTTAAGTCCTTATGAGGGGCCTTACAATGAGCAGTTCTTC.

In its sample, this clonotype was seen a few times. This chain uses TRBV6-1 with TRBJ2-1, with 8 positions matching TRBD1. The CDR3 consists of 15 residues. Germline lookup yields CDR1 MNHNS and CDR2 SASEGT. Trimming at V came to 4 bases and at J to 4 bases, leaving 6 bases not matched to a gene. The CDR3 DNA is TGTGCCAGCAGTGCACAGGGGGACCCTTACAATGAGCAGTTCTTC. It is translated as CASSAQGDPYNEQFF.

This clonotype has a handful of counts. Sequence at one end of the junction differs from germline and may be a read error. The rearrangement joins TRBV29-1 to TRBJ2-3; a possible D gene is TRBD2 (6 bases). The germline CDR1 and CDR2 sequences are SQVTM and ANQGSEA. CDR3 size: 13 residues. Here the CDR3 DNA reads TGCAGCGTCGAAGGGACTAGCACAGATACGCAGTATTTT. Protein product: CSVEGTSTDTQYF.

The chain recombines TRBV18 with TRBJ2-1; D remains unclear. V lost 7 bases to trimming and J lost 3 bases, with 25 bases between them. Looked up from germline, CDR1 is KGHSH and CDR2 is LQKENI. There are 18 residues in the CDR3. DNA of the CDR3: TGTGCCAGCTTCAACTTTGATATGCCCTTTCCCCACTACAATGAGCAGTTCTTC. Translation gives CASFNFDMPFPHYNEQFF.